This T cell receptor beta chain was observed in a study of CD8+ T cells in alopecia areata. Concerning this clone: Gene and germline names: mouse. Read sequence stops 4 residues before the CDR3 end, and the germline J gene provides the missing end.

RNA, once extracted, was reverse transcribed into cDNA for use as the sequencing template. The table came from immunoSEQ multiplex PCR; TCRdb's copy has only in-frame clones and leaves some out. Recorded here are more than 90,000 clones, none singletons. This CDR3 contains 15 residues. Germline CDR1 and CDR2: NSHNY and SYGAGN. The ends lost 4 bases at V and 1 base at J; junction bases unmatched: 2. The sequencing input was lesional skin. The origin of this receptor is a C3H/HeJ mouse with alopecia areata. These mice share the MHC haplotype H2-k. The chain is built from TRBV13-1 and TRBJ2-7; 13 nucleotides line up with TRBD2. The CDR3 bases that were read are TGTGCCAGCAGTTGGGACTGGGGGGGTTCCTAT. Translating gives CASSWDWGGSY. The complete CDR3 protein is CASSWDWGGSYEQYF.